This T cell receptor beta chain was documented in a study of cytomegalovirus exposure and HLA in healthy donors. Broader study findings: It was found in a later analysis that first-cohort TCR clusters tended to co-occur in the 90 to 150 validation repertoires.

Produced via immunoSEQ multiplex PCR; TCRdb's table is partial and in-frame only. The data hold tens of thousands of clones, with approximately 94% observed a single time. The donors were members of the validation cohort comprising some 120 subjects, separate from the roughly 690-subject first cohort. Turning to this clone: Its specificity is unknown.

Germline CDR1 reads LNHDA; CDR2 reads SQIVND (reference sequence). CDR3 length equals 14 residues. Trimming cost V 3 bases and J 6 bases, with 14 bases left between them. Specimen: PBMCs. The sequence derives from a man aged 18 to 30 in good health and CMV-seropositive. The gene calls are TRBV19 and TRBJ1-2; D uncertain. CDR3 in amino acids: CASSIRQVENGYTF. The DNA for the CDR3 is TGTGCCAGTAGTATTCGCCAGGTGGAAAATGGCTACACCTTC.